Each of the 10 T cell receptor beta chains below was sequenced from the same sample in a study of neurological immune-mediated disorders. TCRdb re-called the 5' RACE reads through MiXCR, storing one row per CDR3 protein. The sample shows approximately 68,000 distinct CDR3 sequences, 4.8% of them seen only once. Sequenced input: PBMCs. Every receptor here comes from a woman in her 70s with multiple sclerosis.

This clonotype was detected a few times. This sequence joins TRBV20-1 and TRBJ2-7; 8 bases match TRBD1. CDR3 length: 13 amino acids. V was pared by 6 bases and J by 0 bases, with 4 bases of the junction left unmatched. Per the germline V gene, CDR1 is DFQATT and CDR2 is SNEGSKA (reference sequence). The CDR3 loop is CSAQGASSYEQYF. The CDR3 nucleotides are TGCAGTGCGCAGGGGGCGAGCTCCTACGAGCAGTACTTC.

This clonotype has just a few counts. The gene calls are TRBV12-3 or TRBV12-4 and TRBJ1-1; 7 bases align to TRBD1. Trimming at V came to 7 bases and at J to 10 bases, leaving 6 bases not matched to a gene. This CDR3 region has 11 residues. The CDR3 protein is CASTTGVVAFF. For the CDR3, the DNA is TGTGCCAGCACTACAGGGGTGGTAGCTTTCTTT.

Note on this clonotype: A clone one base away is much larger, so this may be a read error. CDR3 loop: CASSHRTSGYEQYF. The CDR3 nucleotides are TGTGCCAGCAGCCACCGGACTAGCGGTTACGAGCAGTACTTC. The chain couples TRBV5-8 to TRBJ2-7, with 10 bases aligning to TRBD2. Trimming took 4 bases from V and 4 from J; bases not matched to a gene: 5. The CDR3 has 14 amino acids. Germline loops: CDR1 SGHTS, CDR2 YDEGEE.

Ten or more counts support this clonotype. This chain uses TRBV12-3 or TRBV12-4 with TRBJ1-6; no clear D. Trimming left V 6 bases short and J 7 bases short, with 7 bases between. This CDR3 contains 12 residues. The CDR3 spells CASSPPNSPLHF. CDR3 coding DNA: TGTGCCAGCAGCCCCCCAAATTCACCCCTCCACTTT.

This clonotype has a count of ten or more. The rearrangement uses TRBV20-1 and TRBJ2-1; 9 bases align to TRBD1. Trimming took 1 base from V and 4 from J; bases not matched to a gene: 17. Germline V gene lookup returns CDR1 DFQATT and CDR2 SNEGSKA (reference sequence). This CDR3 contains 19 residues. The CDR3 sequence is CSARVLVTGGRKNYNEQFF. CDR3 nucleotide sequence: TGCAGTGCTAGAGTATTGGTGACAGGGGGTCGGAAAAATTACAATGAGCAGTTCTTC.

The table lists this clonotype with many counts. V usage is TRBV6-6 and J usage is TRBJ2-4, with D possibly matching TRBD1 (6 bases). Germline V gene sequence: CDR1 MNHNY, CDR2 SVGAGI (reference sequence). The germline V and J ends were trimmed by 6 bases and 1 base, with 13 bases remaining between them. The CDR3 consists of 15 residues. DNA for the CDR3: TGTGCCAGCAGGGATGGGGGCTGGGCCAAAAACATTCAGTACTTC. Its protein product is CASRDGGWAKNIQYF.

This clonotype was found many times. As DNA, the CDR3 is TGTGCCAGCAGTATAATGGCAGTCACTGAAGCTTTCTTT. Translation gives CASSIMAVTEAFF. The chain links TRBV7-9 to TRBJ1-1; D is unresolved. The germline gives CDR1 SEHNR, CDR2 FQNEAQ (reference sequence). This CDR3 spans 13 amino acids. V gave up 6 bases and J gave up 4 bases, with 12 bases separating them.

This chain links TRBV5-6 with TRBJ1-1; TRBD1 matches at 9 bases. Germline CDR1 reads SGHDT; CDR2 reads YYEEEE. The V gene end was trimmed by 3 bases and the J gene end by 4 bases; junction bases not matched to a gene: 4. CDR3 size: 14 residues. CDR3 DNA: TGTGCCAGCAGCTACAGGGGGCTACGCACTGAAGCTTTCTTT. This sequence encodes CASSYRGLRTEAFF.

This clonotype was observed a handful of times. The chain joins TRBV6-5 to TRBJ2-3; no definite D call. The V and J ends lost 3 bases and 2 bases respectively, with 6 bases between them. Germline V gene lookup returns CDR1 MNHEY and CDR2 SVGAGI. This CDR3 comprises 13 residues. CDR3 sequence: CASSYPNTDTQYF. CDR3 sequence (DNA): TGTGCCAGCAGTTATCCTAACACAGATACGCAGTATTTT.

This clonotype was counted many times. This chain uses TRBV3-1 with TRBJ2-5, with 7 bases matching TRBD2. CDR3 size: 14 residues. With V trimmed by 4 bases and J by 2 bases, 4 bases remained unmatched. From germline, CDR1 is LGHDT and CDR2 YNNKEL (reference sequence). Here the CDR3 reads CASSPPAGQETQYF. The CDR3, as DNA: TGTGCCAGCAGCCCCCCAGCGGGACAAGAGACCCAGTACTTC.